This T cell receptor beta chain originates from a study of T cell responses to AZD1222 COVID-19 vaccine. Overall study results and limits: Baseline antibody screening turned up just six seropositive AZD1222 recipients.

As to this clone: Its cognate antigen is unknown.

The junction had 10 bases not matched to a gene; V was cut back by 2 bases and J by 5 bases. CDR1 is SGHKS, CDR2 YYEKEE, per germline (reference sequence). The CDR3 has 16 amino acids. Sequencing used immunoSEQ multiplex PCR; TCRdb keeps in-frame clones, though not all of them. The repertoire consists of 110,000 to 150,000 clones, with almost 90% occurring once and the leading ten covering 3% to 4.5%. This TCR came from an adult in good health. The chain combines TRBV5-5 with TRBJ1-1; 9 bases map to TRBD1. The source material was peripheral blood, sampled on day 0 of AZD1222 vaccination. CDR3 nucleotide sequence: TGTGCCAGCAGCTTCGGACAGGGGTTGGTTATTACTGAAGCTTTCTTT. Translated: CASSFGQGLVITEAFF.